A single sample gave rise to the 10 T cell receptor beta chains below, sequenced in a study of T-cell reconstitution after alpha-beta-depleted transplantation in children. As it was prepared, the TCRbeta library received unique molecular identifiers. In TCRdb, the PCR reads were re-called with MiXCR into one record per CDR3 protein. The sample gives 150,000 to 250,000 distinct CDR3 sequences, 13% to 15% of which show up once; roughly 13% is in the top ten. The sample in question was PBMCs from the stem cell graft donor, obtained from the stem cell graft. The origin of the receptors is a human donor who donated a stem cell graft to a child with acute lymphoblastic leukemia.

This clonotype was found a few times. The chain links TRBV5-1 to TRBJ2-2; maybe TRBD1 (6 bases). This CDR3 spans 15 amino acids. Germline values: CDR1 SGHRS, CDR2 YFSETQ. The ends were cut back, 0 bases at V and 2 bases at J, with 8 bases in the middle. The DNA of the CDR3 is TGCGCCAGCAGCTTGGACAGGGACAACACCGGGGAGCTGTTTTTT. This encodes CASSLDRDNTGELFF. Combining the CDR3 with reference TRBV5-1 and TRBJ2-2 gives the whole variable domain KAGVTQTPRYLIKTRGQQVTLSCSPISGHRSVSWYQQTPGQGLQFLFEYFSETQRNKGNFPGRFSGRQFSNSRSEMNVSTLELGDSALYLCASSLDRDNTGELFFGEGSRLTVL.

This clonotype has more than one count but fewer than ten. The V call is TRBV20-1, the J call TRBJ2-3, with 7 positions matching TRBD2. CDR1 and CDR2 from the germline V gene are DFQATT and SNEGSKA (reference sequence). V was pared by 2 bases and J by 5 bases, with 7 bases of the junction left unmatched. This CDR3 has 14 residues. CDR3: CSARSASGRDTQYF. DNA for the CDR3: TGCAGTGCTAGATCTGCTAGCGGTAGAGATACGCAGTATTTT.

The genes are TRBV20-1 and TRBJ2-2; the match to TRBD1 covers 12 bases. In germline, CDR1 is DFQATT, CDR2 SNEGSKA (reference sequence). This CDR3 contains 14 residues. V lost 6 bases and J lost 5; bases outside the gene matches: 4. The CDR3, as DNA: TGCAGTGCCCGGGACAGGGGGCAGACCGGGGAGCTGTTTTTT. This sequence encodes CSARDRGQTGELFF.

This clonotype was observed a handful of times. This chain connects TRBV7-9 to TRBJ1-2; perhaps TRBD1 as D (5 bases). V was cut by 2 bases and J by 7 bases, with 20 bases left in between. The germline V gene has CDR1 SEHNR and CDR2 FQNEAQ (reference sequence). The CDR3 is 16 amino acids. The CDR3 protein is CASSLWREGMSRGYTF. CDR3 nucleotides: TGTGCCAGCAGCTTATGGAGGGAGGGGATGTCACGTGGCTACACCTTC.

This clonotype was counted at least ten times. The J gene is TRBJ2-1, the V gene TRBV20-1; TRBD2 agrees at 11 bases. The CDR3 covers 15 residues. The germline V gene has CDR1 DFQATT and CDR2 SNEGSKA (reference sequence). Trimming removed 2 bases from V and 2 bases from J; junction bases left unmatched: 2. CDR3 DNA: TGCAGTGCTAGATCACTAGCGGGAGCCTACAATGAGCAGTTCTTC. Amino acids: CSARSLAGAYNEQFF.

This clonotype has a count of ten or more. The V and J genes are TRBV11-3 and TRBJ2-1; 9 nucleotides align to TRBD1. The germline V gene has CDR1 SGHNT and CDR2 YENEEA. The V segment lost 5 bases and the J segment 8 bases; nucleotides outside the gene matches: 10. This CDR3 is 15 amino acids long. The CDR3 sequence is CASSPGRDRVHEQFF. In nucleotides, the CDR3 is TGTGCCAGCAGCCCGGGCAGGGACAGGGTCCATGAGCAGTTCTTC.

This clonotype was detected ten times or more. The chain combines TRBV19 with TRBJ1-1; weak D call: TRBD1 (5 bases). Germline V CDR1 and CDR2: LNHDA, SQIVND (reference sequence). The CDR3 has 16 amino acids. The V end lost 6 bases, the J end lost 3 bases, and 20 bases lay between the germline ends. As DNA, the CDR3 is TGTGCCAGTAGATCGCATCACGGATTGGGGGACACTGAAGCTTTCTTT. Its translation: CASRSHHGLGDTEAFF.

In this sample, this clonotype turned up many times. This chain uses TRBV12-3 or TRBV12-4 with TRBJ1-5; no clear D gene. The CDR3 is 12 amino acids. Trimming removed 5 bases at V and 5 bases at J, with 7 bases between. The CDR3 region is CASSRTDQPQHF. The CDR3 DNA is TGTGCCAGCAGTCGAACAGATCAGCCCCAGCATTTT.

This clonotype came up many times. V usage is TRBV12-3 or TRBV12-4 and J usage is TRBJ1-1; no definite D call. This CDR3 contains 11 residues. V lost 9 bases to trimming and J lost 6 bases, with 11 bases between them. CDR3 nucleotides: TGTGCCAGTAGTGTGGGGTCTGAAGCTTTCTTT. Translating it yields CASSVGSEAFF.

This clonotype was seen repeatedly, ten times or more. The chain links TRBV5-1 to TRBJ1-2; 8 positions agree with TRBD1. Germline CDR1 is SGHRS and CDR2 is YFSETQ. V lost 3 bases to trimming and J lost 8 bases; unmatched junction nucleotides: 9. CDR3 length equals 14 residues. The CDR3 region has the DNA TGCGCCAGCAGCTCAACCCCGACAGGGGAAGGCTACACCTTC. This gives the protein CASSSTPTGEGYTF.